The clone carrying this TCR beta chain was found many times. Antigen specificity is unknown. This specimen comes from a study of T cell repertoires in cytomegalovirus infection. Looking at the study overall: Public signatures in TCR beta pointed to CMV infection and matching HLA type.

TCRdb analysed the reads with MiXCR anew, one entry per CDR3 protein. The data hold 250,000 to 300,000 distinct CDR3 sequences, with 15% to 20% observed a single time. General study points: There were carriers of CMV plus the relevant HLA, and cumulative public TCR beta family frequency identified them. Across the ex vivo response, the dominant clonotypes were HLA-C-restricted CMV-specific TCR beta clonotypes.

This TCR was recovered from a human donor in good health (CMV status not recorded). Some clones in this sample may be carry-over from other donors' samples. Source material: CD8+ T cells from PBMCs.

CDR3 bases: TGTGCCAGCAGACCCGGGGGACAGGGCCTTTCCGAGCAGTACTTC. This gives the protein CASRPGGQGLSEQYF. The gene calls are TRBV7-2 and TRBJ2-7, with 9 nucleotides matching TRBD1. The CDR3 is 15 amino acids. V gave up 6 bases and J gave up 6 bases; unmatched junction bases: 12. Germline values: CDR1 SGHTA, CDR2 FQGNSA.